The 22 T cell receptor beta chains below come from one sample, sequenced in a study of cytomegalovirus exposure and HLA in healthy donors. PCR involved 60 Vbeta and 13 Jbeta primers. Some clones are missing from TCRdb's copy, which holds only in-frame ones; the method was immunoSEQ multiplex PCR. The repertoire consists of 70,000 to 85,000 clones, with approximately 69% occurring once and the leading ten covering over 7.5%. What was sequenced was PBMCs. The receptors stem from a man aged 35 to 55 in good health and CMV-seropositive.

In DNA, the CDR3 is TGTGCCAGCAGCTCGCAAGAGAGTCAGCCCCAGCATTTT. It codes for CASSSQESQPQHF. The chain recombines TRBV7-2 with TRBJ1-5; D gene unclear. Germline V gene lookup returns CDR1 SGHTA and CDR2 FQGNSA. This CDR3 comprises 13 residues. The V and J ends lost 4 bases and 6 bases respectively, with 10 bases between them.

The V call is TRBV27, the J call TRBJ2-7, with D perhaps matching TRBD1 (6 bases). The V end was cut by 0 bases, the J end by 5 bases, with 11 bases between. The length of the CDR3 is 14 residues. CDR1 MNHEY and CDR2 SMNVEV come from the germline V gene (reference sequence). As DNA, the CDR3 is TGTGCCAGCAGTTTATCCCTACAGGGCAACGAGCAGTACTTC. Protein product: CASSLSLQGNEQYF.

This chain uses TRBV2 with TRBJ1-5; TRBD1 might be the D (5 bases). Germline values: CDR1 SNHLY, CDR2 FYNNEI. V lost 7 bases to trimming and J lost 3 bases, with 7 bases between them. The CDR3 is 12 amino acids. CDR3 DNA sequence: TGTGCCAGCAACAGGCACAATCAGCCCCAGCATTTT. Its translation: CASNRHNQPQHF.

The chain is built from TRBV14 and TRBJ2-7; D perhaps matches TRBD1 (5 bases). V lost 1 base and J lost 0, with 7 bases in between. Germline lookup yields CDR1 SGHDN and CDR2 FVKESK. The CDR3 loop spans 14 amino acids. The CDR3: CASSQGGLSYEQYF. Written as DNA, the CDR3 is TGTGCCAGCAGCCAAGGGGGCCTCTCCTACGAGCAGTACTTC.

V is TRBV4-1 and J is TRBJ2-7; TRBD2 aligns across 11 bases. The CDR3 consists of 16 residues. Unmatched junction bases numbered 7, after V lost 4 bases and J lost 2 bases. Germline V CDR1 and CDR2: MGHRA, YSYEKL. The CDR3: CASSPGTSGQAYEQYF. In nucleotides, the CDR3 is TGCGCCAGCAGCCCCGGGACTAGCGGACAAGCCTACGAGCAGTACTTC.

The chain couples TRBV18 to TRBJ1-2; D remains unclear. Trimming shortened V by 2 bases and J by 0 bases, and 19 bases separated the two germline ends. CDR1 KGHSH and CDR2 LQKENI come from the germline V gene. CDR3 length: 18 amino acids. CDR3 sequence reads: CASSPIRVKGAANYGYTF. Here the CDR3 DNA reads TGTGCCAGCTCACCAATTAGAGTGAAGGGAGCCGCTAACTATGGCTACACCTTC.

The CDR3 bases are TGTGCCTGGAGTAAAGGAGGGGGCAATACAGATACGCAGTATTTT. Translated, it gives CAWSKGGGNTDTQYF. This chain links TRBV30 with TRBJ2-3; a possible D gene is TRBD1 (7 bases). V was pared by 2 bases and J by 3 bases, with 15 bases between. This CDR3 has 15 amino acids. CDR1 and CDR2 from the germline V gene are GTSNPN and SVGIG (reference sequence).

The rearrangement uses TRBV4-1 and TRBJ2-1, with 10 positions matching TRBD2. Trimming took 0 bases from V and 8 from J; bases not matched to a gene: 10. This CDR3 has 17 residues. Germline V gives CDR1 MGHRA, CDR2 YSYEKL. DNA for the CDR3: TGCGCCAGCAGCCAAGACTATGAGAGCGGGGGGGCCTATGAGCAGTTCTTC. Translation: CASSQDYESGGAYEQFF.

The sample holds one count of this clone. The CDR3 is CASSLPIDGSVKLFF. In DNA form, the CDR3 reads TGTGCCAGCAGTCTCCCAATTGACGGAAGCGTAAAACTGTTTTTT. The chain combines TRBV28 with TRBJ1-4; unclear D gene. Germline V gives CDR1 MDHEN, CDR2 SYDVKM. The CDR3 consists of 15 residues. V lost 5 bases and J lost 10, with 20 bases in between.

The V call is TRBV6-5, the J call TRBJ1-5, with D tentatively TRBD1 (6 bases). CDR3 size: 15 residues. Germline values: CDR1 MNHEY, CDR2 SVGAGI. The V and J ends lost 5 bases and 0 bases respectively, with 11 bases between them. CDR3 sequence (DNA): TGTGCCAGCAGTCTCCGACAGGATAGCAATCAGCCCCAGCATTTT. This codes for CASSLRQDSNQPQHF.

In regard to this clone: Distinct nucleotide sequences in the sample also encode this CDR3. This chain's CDR3 is CASSSGQFNQPQHF. CDR3 sequence (DNA): TGTGCCAGCAGCTCGGGACAGTTCAATCAGCCCCAGCATTTT. J is TRBJ1-5 and V is TRBV11-2; 7 nucleotides align to TRBD1. The J segment lost 3 bases and the V segment lost 4 bases, leaving 3 bases of the junction unmatched. Looked up from germline, CDR1 is SGHAT and CDR2 is FQNNGV. The CDR3 contains 14 residues.

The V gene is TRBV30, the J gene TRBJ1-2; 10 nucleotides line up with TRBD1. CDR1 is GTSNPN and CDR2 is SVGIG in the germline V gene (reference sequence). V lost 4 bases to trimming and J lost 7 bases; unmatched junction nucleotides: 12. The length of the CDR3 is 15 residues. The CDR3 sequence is CAWTTGGAVRGGYTF. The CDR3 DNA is TGTGCCTGGACGACAGGGGGCGCCGTAAGGGGTGGCTACACCTTC.

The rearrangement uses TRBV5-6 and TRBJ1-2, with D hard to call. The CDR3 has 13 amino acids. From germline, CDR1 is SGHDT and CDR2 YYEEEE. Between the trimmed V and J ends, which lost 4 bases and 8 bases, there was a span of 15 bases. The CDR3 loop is CASSTRRRGGYTF. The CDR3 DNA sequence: TGTGCCAGCAGCACCAGACGGCGGGGAGGCTACACCTTC.

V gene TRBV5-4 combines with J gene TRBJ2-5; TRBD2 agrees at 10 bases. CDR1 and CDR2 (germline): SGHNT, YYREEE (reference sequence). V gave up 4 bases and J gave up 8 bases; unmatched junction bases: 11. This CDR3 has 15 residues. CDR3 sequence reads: CASSPTAGGSGTQYF. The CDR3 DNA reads TGTGCCAGCAGCCCAACAGCGGGGGGGTCCGGAACCCAGTACTTC. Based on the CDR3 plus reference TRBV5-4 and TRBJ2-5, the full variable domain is ETGVTQSPTHLIKTRGQQVTLRCSSQSGHNTVSWYQQALGQGPQFIFQYYREEENGRGNFPPRFSGLQFPNYSSELNVNALELDDSALYLCASSPTAGGSGTQYFGPGTRLLVL.

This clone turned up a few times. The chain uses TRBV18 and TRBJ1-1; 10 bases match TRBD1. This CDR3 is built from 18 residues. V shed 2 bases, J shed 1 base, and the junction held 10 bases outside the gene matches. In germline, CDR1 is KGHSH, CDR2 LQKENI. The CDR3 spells CASSPKRQGALSNTEAFF. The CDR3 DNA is TGTGCCAGCTCACCAAAGAGACAGGGGGCTCTTTCGAACACTGAAGCTTTCTTT.

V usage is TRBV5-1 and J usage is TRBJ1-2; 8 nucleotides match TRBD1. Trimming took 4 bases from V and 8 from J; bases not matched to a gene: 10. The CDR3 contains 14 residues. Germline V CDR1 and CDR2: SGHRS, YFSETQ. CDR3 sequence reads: CASSQDGQGSGYTF. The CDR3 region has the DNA TGCGCCAGCAGCCAAGACGGACAGGGAAGCGGCTACACCTTC.

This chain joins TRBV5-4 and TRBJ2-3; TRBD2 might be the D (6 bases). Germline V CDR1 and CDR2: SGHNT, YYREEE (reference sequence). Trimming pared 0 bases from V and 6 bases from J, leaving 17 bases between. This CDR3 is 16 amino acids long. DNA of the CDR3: TGTGCCAGCAGCTTGGACCAGGGCAGGGCGGGGGATACGCAGTATTTT. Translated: CASSLDQGRAGDTQYF. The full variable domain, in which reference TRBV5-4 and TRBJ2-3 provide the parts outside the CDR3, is ETGVTQSPTHLIKTRGQQVTLRCSSQSGHNTVSWYQQALGQGPQFIFQYYREEENGRGNFPPRFSGLQFPNYSSELNVNALELDDSALYLCASSLDQGRAGDTQYFGPGTRLTVL.

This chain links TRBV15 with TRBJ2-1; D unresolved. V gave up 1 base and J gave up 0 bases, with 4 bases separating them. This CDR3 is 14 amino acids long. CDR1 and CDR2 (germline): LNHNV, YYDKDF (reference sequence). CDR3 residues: CATSRGGSYNEQFF. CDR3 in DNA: TGTGCCACCAGCAGAGGCGGCTCCTACAATGAGCAGTTCTTC.

The CDR3 is CASGPLANNEQFF. The CDR3 region has the DNA TGTGCCAGCGGGCCTCTAGCAAACAATGAGCAGTTCTTC. V and J are TRBV9 and TRBJ2-1; TRBD2 might be the D (5 bases). The CDR3 sequence is 13 residues long. Trimming pared 7 bases from V and 5 bases from J, leaving 13 bases between. Germline loops: CDR1 SGDLS, CDR2 YYNGEE.

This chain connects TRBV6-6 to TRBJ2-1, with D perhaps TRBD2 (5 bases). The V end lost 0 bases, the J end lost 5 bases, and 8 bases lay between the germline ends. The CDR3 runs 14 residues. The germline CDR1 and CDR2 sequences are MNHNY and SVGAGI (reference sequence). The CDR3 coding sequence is TGTGCCAGCAGTTACTCGGAGGCCCACAATGAGCAGTTCTTC. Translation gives CASSYSEAHNEQFF.

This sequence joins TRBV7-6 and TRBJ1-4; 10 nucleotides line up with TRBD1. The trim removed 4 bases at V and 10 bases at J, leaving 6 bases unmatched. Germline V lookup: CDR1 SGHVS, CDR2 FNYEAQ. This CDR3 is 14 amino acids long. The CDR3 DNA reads TGTGCCAGCAGCTCGGGACAGGGGTGGGCAAAACTGTTTTTT. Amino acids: CASSSGQGWAKLFF.

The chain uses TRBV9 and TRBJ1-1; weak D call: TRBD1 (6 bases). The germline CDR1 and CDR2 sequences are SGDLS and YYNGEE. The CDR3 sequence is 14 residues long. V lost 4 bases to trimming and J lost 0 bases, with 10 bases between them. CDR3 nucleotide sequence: TGTGCCAGCAGCCCCCGGACAGTGAACACTGAAGCTTTCTTT. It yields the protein CASSPRTVNTEAFF.